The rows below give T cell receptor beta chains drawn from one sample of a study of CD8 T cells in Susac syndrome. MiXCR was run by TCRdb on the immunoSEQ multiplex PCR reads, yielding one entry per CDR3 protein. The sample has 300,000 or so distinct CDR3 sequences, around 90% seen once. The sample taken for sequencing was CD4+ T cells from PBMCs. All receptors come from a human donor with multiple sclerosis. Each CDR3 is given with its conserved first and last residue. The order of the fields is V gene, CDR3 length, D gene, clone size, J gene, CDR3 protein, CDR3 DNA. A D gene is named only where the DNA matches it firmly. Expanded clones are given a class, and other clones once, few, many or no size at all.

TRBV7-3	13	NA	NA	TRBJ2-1	CASSLRRYNEQFF	TGTGCCAGCAGCTTACGCAGGTACAATGAGCAGTTCTTC
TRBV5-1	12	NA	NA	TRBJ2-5	CASSSPREDQYF	TGCGCCAGCAGCTCCCCTCGTGAGGACCAGTACTTC
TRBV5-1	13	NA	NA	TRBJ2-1	CASSLDALGEQFF	TGCGCCAGCAGCTTGGATGCACTGGGTGAGCAGTTCTTC
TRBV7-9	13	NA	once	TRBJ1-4	CAVTPQGGEKLFF	TGTGCCGTTACCCCACAGGGCGGTGAAAAACTGTTTTTT
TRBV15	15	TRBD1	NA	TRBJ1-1	CATSRPRTGGTEAFF	TGTGCCACCAGCAGACCCCGGACAGGGGGGACTGAAGCTTTCTTT
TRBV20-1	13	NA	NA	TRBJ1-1	CSASTGFYSETFF	TGCAGTGCTTCGACAGGTTTTTACTCCGAAACTTTCTTT
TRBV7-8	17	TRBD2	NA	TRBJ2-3	CASSLRLAGGPTDTQYF	TGTGCCAGCAGCCTCCGACTAGCGGGAGGCCCCACAGATACGCAGTATTTT
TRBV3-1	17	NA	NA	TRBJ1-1	CASSQDEGRTLNTEAFF	TGTGCCAGCAGCCAAGATGAGGGCAGGACCCTGAACACTGAAGCTTTCTTT
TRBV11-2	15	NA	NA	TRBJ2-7	CASSLEWVATYEQYF	TGTGCCAGCAGCTTAGAGTGGGTAGCGACCTACGAGCAGTACTTC
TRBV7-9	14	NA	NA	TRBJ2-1	CASSARTDNNEQFF	TGTGCCAGCAGCGCCAGGACAGACAACAATGAGCAGTTCTTC
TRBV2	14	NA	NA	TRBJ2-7	CASRPGLSSYEQYF	TGTGCCAGCCGCCCAGGGTTGAGCTCCTACGAGCAGTACTTC
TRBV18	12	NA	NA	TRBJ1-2	CASSPPTPRPHF	TGTGCCAGCTCACCACCCACCCCGCGTCCCCACTTC
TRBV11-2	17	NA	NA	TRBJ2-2	CASSLGPDSGNTGELFF	TGTGCCAGCAGCTTGGGACCGGATAGCGGGAACACCGGGGAGCTGTTTTTT
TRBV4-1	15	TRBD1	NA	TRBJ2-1	CASSRRYRDRSEQFF	TGCGCCAGCAGCCGACGATACCGGGACAGGAGTGAGCAGTTCTTC
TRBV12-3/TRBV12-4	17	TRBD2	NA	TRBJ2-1	CASSSLGLAGGDSEQFF	TGTGCCAGCAGTTCACTTGGACTAGCGGGAGGGGACAGTGAGCAGTTCTTC
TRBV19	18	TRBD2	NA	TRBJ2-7	CASSMVAGARGAGYEQYF	TGTGCCAGTAGTATGGTAGCGGGGGCCCGGGGGGCGGGCTACGAGCAGTACTTC
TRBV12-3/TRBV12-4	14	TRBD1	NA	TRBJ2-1	CASRDRGSYNEQFF	TGTGCCAGCAGAGACAGGGGGTCCTACAATGAGCAGTTCTTC
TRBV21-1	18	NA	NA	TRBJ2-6	CASSKAPGKGPGANVLTF	TGTGCCAGCAGCAAGGCACCGGGTAAGGGACCCGGGGCCAACGTCCTGACTTTC
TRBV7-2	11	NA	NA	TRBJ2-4	CASSPGPRQYF	TGTGCCAGCAGCCCGGGCCCCCGTCAGTACTTC
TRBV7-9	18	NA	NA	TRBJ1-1	CASSPGRGLLAMNTEAFF	TGTGCCAGCAGCCCGGGTAGGGGTCTGTTGGCCATGAACACTGAAGCTTTCTTT
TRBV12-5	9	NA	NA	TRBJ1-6	CASGLPLHF	TGTGCTAGTGGTTTACCCCTCCACTTT
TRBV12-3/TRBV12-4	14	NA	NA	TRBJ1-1	CASSLGPKGTEAFF	TGTGCCAGCAGTTTAGGGCCCAAAGGGACTGAAGCTTTCTTT